Included here is one T cell receptor (beta chain) sequence, with context. The antigen remains undetermined. This sample stems from a study of cytomegalovirus exposure and HLA in healthy donors. Whole-study results and caveats: Later analysis reportedly placed an Asian-associated ancestry cluster below the roughly 680-donor mean in N-insertions.

The ends were cut back, 4 bases at V and 4 bases at J, with 17 bases in the middle. The CDR3 consists of 15 residues. In germline, CDR1 is SGHRS, CDR2 YFSETQ. Whereas donors were nominally healthy upon sampling, unrecorded immune exposures were probable. With 60 Vbeta and 13 Jbeta primers, the PCR was carried out. Assay: immunoSEQ multiplex PCR; the TCRdb copy retains only in-frame clones and omits some. The repertoire table contains about 120,000 clones. Sequencing used PBMCs. This TCR was recovered from a man aged 35 to 55 in good health and CMV-seropositive. The V call is TRBV5-1, the J call TRBJ2-5, with D possibly TRBD2 on 6 matching bases. CDR3 region: CASSQTSWGRETQYF. The DNA for the CDR3 is TGCGCCAGCAGCCAAACTAGCTGGGGGAGAGAGACCCAGTACTTC.